A single sample gave rise to the 13 T cell receptor beta chains below, sequenced in a study of blood T cell repertoires in COVID-19. Assay: immunoSEQ multiplex PCR; the TCRdb copy retains only in-frame clones and omits some. The sample lists approximately 300,000 clones; around 87% were seen once. The sequencing sample was made of peripheral blood. All receptors derive from a man aged 45-60 years with active or convalescent COVID-19.

The chain couples TRBV5-8 to TRBJ1-4, with 8 positions matching TRBD1. Germline V CDR1 and CDR2: SGHTS, YDEGEE. Trimming removed 2 bases from V and 0 bases from J; junction bases left unmatched: 12. The CDR3 spans 19 residues. The CDR3 region is CASSFWGQAIPSTNEKLFF. For the CDR3, the DNA is TGTGCCAGCAGCTTCTGGGGACAGGCGATCCCCTCAACTAATGAAAAACTGTTTTTT.

V and J are TRBV7-8 and TRBJ2-1; 7 positions match TRBD2. The germline V gene encodes CDR1 SGHVS and CDR2 FQNEAQ. V lost 5 bases to trimming and J lost 8 bases; unmatched junction nucleotides: 9. This CDR3 spans 14 amino acids. The CDR3 loop is CASSPGPSGDEQFF. CDR3 coding DNA: TGTGCCAGCAGCCCGGGGCCAAGCGGGGATGAGCAGTTCTTC.

This clone was detected a few times. This chain connects TRBV5-4 to TRBJ1-3; perhaps TRBD1 as D (5 bases). The germline V gene has CDR1 SGHNT and CDR2 YYREEE (reference sequence). The CDR3 contains 14 residues. V lost 0 bases to trimming and J lost 2 bases, with 6 bases between them. The CDR3 region is CASSLVGAGNTIYF. CDR3 coding DNA: TGTGCCAGCAGCTTGGTAGGGGCTGGAAACACCATATATTTT.

The chain employs TRBV11-2 and TRBJ2-4; 9 bases align to TRBD2. This CDR3 contains 15 residues. Trimming at V came to 4 bases and at J to 0 bases, leaving 1 base not matched to a gene. Germline assignment: CDR1 SGHAT and CDR2 FQNNGV. The CDR3 here is CASSSTSGAKNIQYF. The DNA of the CDR3 is TGTGCCAGCAGCTCGACTAGCGGAGCCAAAAACATTCAGTACTTC.

J is TRBJ1-2 and V is TRBV28, with 9 bases lining up with TRBD1. The CDR3 consists of 21 residues. The germline V gene encodes CDR1 MDHEN and CDR2 SYDVKM. The V gene end was trimmed by 6 bases and the J gene end by 5 bases; junction bases not matched to a gene: 28. The CDR3 nucleotides read TGTGCCAGCAGCTCCCCGCAACCCTTAAAAACCGGGACAGGGAGACGTTATGGCTACACCTTC. It encodes CASSSPQPLKTGTGRRYGYTF.

The gene calls are TRBV11-3 and TRBJ2-7; TRBD1 matches at 9 bases. The V segment lost 5 bases and the J segment 4 bases; nucleotides outside the gene matches: 9. Germline V gene data show CDR1 as SGHNT and CDR2 as YENEEA. The CDR3 is made up of 15 amino acids. The CDR3, as DNA: TGTGCCAGCAGCCCCGGGTCCGGACAGGGGTACGAGCAGTACTTC. Its translation is CASSPGSGQGYEQYF.

The chain is built from TRBV4-3 and TRBJ1-1; no firm D call. Trimming took off 2 bases at V and 7 bases at J, with 5 bases between the two ends. The germline CDR1 and CDR2 sequences are LGHNA and YSLEER. The CDR3 runs to 11 residues. The chain's CDR3 is CASSQSGEAFF. The CDR3 DNA follows: TGCGCCAGCAGCCAAAGCGGTGAAGCTTTCTTT.

This clone came up a few times. The rearrangement joins TRBV6-6 to TRBJ1-4, with 11 positions matching TRBD1. The germline gives CDR1 MNHNY, CDR2 SVGAGI (reference sequence). The CDR3 is 14 amino acids. Trimming took 2 bases from V and 7 from J; bases not matched to a gene: 0. CDR3 nucleotides: TGTGCCAGCAGTTACGGGACAGGGGGTGAAAAACTGTTTTTT. Protein product: CASSYGTGGEKLFF.

The chain recombines TRBV2 with TRBJ2-7; maybe TRBD1 (6 bases). Germline loops: CDR1 SNHLY, CDR2 FYNNEI. The V and J ends lost 3 bases and 3 bases respectively, with 12 bases between them. The CDR3 length is 14 residues. The CDR3 DNA follows: TGTGCCAGCAGTGATAGGGACAAGGTCTACGAGCAGTACTTC. Its protein product is CASSDRDKVYEQYF. Full variable domain (remainder filled in from reference TRBV2 and TRBJ2-7): EPEVTQTPSHQVTQMGQEVILRCVPISNHLYFYWYRQILGQKVEFLVSFYNNEISEKSEIFDDQFSVERPDGSNFTLKIRSTKLEDSAMYFCASSDRDKVYEQYFGPGTRLTVT.

The gene calls are TRBV10-3 and TRBJ2-7; 9 bases line up with TRBD2. Trimming removed 6 bases from V and 0 bases from J; junction bases left unmatched: 9. CDR1 is ENHRY and CDR2 is SYGVKD in the germline V gene. The CDR3 spans 16 residues. The CDR3, as DNA: TGTGCCATCAGGGACGATAGCGGGAGTAGCTCCTACGAGCAGTACTTC. Protein product: CAIRDDSGSSSYEQYF.

This chain links TRBV28 with TRBJ1-2; 8 bases fit TRBD1. The ends lost 3 bases at V and 8 bases at J; junction bases unmatched: 8. This CDR3 has 14 amino acids. Germline assignment: CDR1 MDHEN and CDR2 SYDVKM. The CDR3 sequence: CASSFWDRTRGYTF. CDR3 nucleotides: TGTGCCAGCAGTTTCTGGGACAGGACTAGAGGCTACACCTTC.

J is TRBJ2-7 and V is TRBV2, with 8 bases that match TRBD2. Germline V gene sequence: CDR1 SNHLY, CDR2 FYNNEI. Trimming at V came to 8 bases and at J to 6 bases, leaving 21 bases not matched to a gene. This CDR3 spans 17 amino acids. CDR3 loop: CASEGREAFWVSPEQYF. In DNA, the CDR3 is TGTGCCAGCGAGGGGCGGGAGGCCTTCTGGGTTAGTCCCGAGCAGTACTTC.

This clone was found a few times. The J gene is TRBJ2-5, the V gene TRBV7-2; TRBD2 agrees at 11 bases. The length of the CDR3 is 16 residues. Trimming cost V 2 bases and J 4 bases; bases outside gene matches: 6. CDR1 is SGHTA and CDR2 is FQGNSA in the germline V gene. CDR3 in DNA: TGTGCCAGCAGCTTAACTCTAGCGGGGGGTATAGAGACCCAGTACTTC. As protein: CASSLTLAGGIETQYF.